The clone carrying this T cell receptor (beta chain) was counted between two and nine times. Its antigen is undetermined. TCRdb reprocessed the 5' RACE reads via MiXCR and lists one record per CDR3 protein. This table holds about 120,000 distinct CDR3 sequences, 9% to 15% found once. The data belong to a study of spatial heterogeneity in lung cancer. Study overall: Alpha-chain sequences were consistently detected in smaller numbers than beta-chain sequences. Study observations and caveats: Tumor TCRs that were ubiquitous and expanded showed up in blood more at resection than follow-up.

Stated time point: blood at routine non-recurrence follow-up after resection. Material for sequencing was whole RNA from tumor, nontumor lung or frozen PBMC, left unsorted. This CDR3 comprises 14 residues. V lost 4 bases and J lost 1; bases outside the gene matches: 2. This TCR came from a male donor with early-stage non-small cell lung cancer. V gene TRBV12-3 or TRBV12-4 combines with J gene TRBJ1-1, with 8 bases matching TRBD1. Here the sequenced sample was PBMCs, taken at follow-up. The CDR3 protein is CASSYRGTNTEAFF. Written as DNA, the CDR3 is TGTGCCAGCAGTTACAGGGGGACGAACACTGAAGCTTTCTTT.